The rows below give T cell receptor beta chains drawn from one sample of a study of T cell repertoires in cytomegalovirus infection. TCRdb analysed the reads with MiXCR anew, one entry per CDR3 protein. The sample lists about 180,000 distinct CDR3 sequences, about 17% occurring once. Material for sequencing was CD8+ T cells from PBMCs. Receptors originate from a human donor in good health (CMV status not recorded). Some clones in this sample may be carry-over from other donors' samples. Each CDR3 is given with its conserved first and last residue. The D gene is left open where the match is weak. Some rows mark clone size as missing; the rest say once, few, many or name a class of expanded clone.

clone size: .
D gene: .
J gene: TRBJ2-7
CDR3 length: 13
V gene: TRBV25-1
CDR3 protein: CASSEYTDYEQYF
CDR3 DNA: TGTGCCAGCAGTGAATACACGGACTACGAGCAGTACTTC

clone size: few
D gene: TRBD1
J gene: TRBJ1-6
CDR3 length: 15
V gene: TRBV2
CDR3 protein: CASRAGTAINSPLHF
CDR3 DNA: TGTGCCAGCAGGGCCGGGACAGCGATTAATTCACCCCTCCACTTT

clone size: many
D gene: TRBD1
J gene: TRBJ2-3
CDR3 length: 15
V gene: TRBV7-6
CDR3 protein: CASSLRDRGPDTQYF
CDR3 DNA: TGTGCCAGCAGCTTACGGGACAGGGGGCCAGATACGCAGTATTTT

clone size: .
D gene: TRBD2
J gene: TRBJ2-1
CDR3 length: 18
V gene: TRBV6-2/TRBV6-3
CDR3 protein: CASSYLTILAGLDNEQFF
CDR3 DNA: TGTGCCAGCAGTTACCTTACCATCCTAGCGGGGTTAGACAATGAGCAGTTCTTC

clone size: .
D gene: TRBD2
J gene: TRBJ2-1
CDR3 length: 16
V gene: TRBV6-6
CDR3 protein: CASSLGGGGSHNEQFF
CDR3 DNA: TGTGCCAGCAGCCTAGGCGGGGGGGGCTCCCACAATGAGCAGTTCTTC

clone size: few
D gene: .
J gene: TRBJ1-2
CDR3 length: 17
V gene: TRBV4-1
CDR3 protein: CASSQEPGFTINYGYTF
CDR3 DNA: TGCGCCAGCAGCCAAGAGCCAGGCTTTACCATTAACTATGGCTACACCTTC

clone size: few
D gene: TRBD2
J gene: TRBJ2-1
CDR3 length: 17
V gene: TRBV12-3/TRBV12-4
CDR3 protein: CASSPTPSGGPYNEQFF
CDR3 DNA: TGTGCCAGCAGTCCTACTCCTAGCGGGGGCCCATACAATGAGCAGTTCTTC

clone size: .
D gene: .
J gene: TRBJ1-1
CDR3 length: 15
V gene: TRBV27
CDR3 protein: CASLDRGRRNTEAFF
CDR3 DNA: TGTGCCAGTCTGGATCGGGGGAGGAGGAACACTGAAGCTTTCTTT

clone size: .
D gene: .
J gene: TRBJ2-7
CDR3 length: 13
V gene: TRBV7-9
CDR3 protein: CASRSGGSYEQYF
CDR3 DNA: TGTGCCAGCAGGTCCGGGGGCTCCTACGAGCAGTACTTC

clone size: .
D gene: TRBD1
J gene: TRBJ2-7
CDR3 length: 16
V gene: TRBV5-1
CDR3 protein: CASSYSPGQGKYEQYF
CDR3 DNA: TGCGCCAGCAGTTATAGTCCGGGACAGGGAAAGTACGAGCAGTACTTC